Listed below are T cell receptor beta chains from one sample, sequenced in a study of patients with pleural tuberculosis. TCRdb ran MiXCR on the reads and lists one entry per CDR3 protein. The sample holds just under 30,000 distinct CDR3 sequences; about 18% are singletons and the top ten take about 3.7%. What was sequenced was peripheral blood. Source of these receptors: a human donor with pleural tuberculosis. Both conserved end residues are part of each CDR3. A D gene is named only where the DNA matches it firmly. Clone size, where shown, is once, few, many, or a class for clones that have expanded.

CASGSLPDYEQYF	TGTGCCAGCGGCTCGCTTCCAGACTACGAGCAGTACTTC	NA	TRBV6-1	TRBJ2-7	NA
CASSSSVNTEAFF	TGTGCCAGCAGTTCATCCGTAAACACTGAAGCTTTCTTT	NA	TRBV12-3/TRBV12-4	TRBJ1-1	many
CASSLSGFYSPLHF	TGTGCCAGCAGCTTATCCGGATTCTATTCACCCCTCCACTTT	NA	TRBV11-2	TRBJ1-6	many
CATRNQGYEQYF	TGTGCCACCAGGAACCAGGGCTACGAGCAGTACTTC	NA	TRBV15	TRBJ2-7	many
CSANGLADDNEQFF	TGCAGTGCTAATGGACTAGCGGATGACAATGAGCAGTTCTTC	TRBD2	TRBV20-1	TRBJ2-1	NA
CAIRGSGSYNEQFF	TGTGCCATCAGGGGGTCTGGCTCCTACAATGAGCAGTTCTTC	NA	TRBV10-3	TRBJ2-1	many
CSASPRKGNYGYTF	TGCAGTGCTAGCCCCCGCAAGGGGAACTATGGCTACACCTTC	NA	TRBV20-1	TRBJ1-2	many
CASSEYGEGGYNEQFF	TGTGCCAGCAGTGAATATGGTGAGGGGGGCTACAATGAGCAGTTCTTC	NA	TRBV6-1	TRBJ2-1	many
CASSQARLARQTGELFF	TGCGCCAGCAGCCAAGCGAGACTAGCGCGACAGACCGGGGAGCTGTTTTTT	TRBD2	TRBV4-1	TRBJ2-2	many
CAISPVDGDTQYF	TGTGCCATCAGCCCCGTGGACGGTGATACGCAGTATTTT	NA	TRBV10-3	TRBJ2-3	many
CASSLVGRGNTEAFF	TGTGCCAGCAGCTTAGTTGGCAGGGGAAACACTGAAGCTTTCTTT	NA	TRBV7-2	TRBJ1-1	many
CSVRTEYNSPLYF	TGCAGCGTACGGACAGAGTATAATTCACCCCTCTACTTT	NA	TRBV29-1	TRBJ1-6	NA
CASRPGTSGTGEQFF	TGTGCCAGCAGACCCGGGACTAGCGGGACGGGTGAGCAGTTCTTC	TRBD2	TRBV12-3/TRBV12-4	TRBJ2-1	many
CSVEDGEDEQFF	TGCAGCGTTGAGGACGGGGAGGATGAGCAGTTCTTC	NA	TRBV29-1	TRBJ2-1	NA